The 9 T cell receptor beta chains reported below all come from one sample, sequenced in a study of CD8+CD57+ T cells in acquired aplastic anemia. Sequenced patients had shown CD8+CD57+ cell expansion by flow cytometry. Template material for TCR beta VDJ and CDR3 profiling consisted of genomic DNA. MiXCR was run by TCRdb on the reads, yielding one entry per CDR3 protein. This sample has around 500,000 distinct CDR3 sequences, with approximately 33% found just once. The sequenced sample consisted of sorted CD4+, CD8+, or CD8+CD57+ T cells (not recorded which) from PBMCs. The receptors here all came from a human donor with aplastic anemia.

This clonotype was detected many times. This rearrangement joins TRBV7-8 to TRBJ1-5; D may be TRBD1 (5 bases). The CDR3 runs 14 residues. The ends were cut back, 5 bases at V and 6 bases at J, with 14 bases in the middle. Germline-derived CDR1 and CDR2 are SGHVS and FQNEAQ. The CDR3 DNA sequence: TGTGCCAGCAGCCCCCCTGGGGGGACTCAGCCCCAGCATTTT. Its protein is CASSPPGGTQPQHF. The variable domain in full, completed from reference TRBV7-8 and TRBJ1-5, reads GAGVSQSPRYKVAKRGQDVALRCDPISGHVSLFWYQQALGQGPEFLTYFQNEAQLDKSGLPSDRFFAERPEGSVSTLKIQRTQQEDSAVYLCASSPPGGTQPQHFGDGTRLSIL.

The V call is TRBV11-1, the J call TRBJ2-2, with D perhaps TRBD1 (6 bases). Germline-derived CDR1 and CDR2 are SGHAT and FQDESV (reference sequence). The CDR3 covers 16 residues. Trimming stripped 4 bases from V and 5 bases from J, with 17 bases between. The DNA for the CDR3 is TGTGCCAGCAGCTCTCGGGACAAGCAAGGGACCGGGGAGCTGTTTTTT. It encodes CASSSRDKQGTGELFF.

The chain's CDR3 is CASSFKVGGGAYQETQYF. CDR3 bases: TGTGCCAGCAGCTTTAAAGTGGGAGGGGGAGCTTACCAAGAGACCCAGTACTTC. The chain carries TRBV7-6 and TRBJ2-5; D is perhaps TRBD2 (7 bases). This CDR3 region has 18 residues. Germline V lookup: CDR1 SGHVS, CDR2 FNYEAQ. V dropped 3 bases and J dropped 0 bases, with 20 bases sitting between them.

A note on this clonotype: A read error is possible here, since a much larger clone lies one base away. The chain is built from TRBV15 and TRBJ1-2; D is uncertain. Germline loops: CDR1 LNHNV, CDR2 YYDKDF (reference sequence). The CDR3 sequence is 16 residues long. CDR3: CATSGEAGLSDYGYTF. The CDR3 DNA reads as TGTGCCACCAGCGGAGAGGCCGGGCTTAGTGACTATGGCTACACCTTC.

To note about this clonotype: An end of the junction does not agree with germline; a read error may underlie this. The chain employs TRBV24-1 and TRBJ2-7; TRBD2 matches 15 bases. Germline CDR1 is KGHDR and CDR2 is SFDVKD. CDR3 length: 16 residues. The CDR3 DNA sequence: TGTGCCAGCAGTCCGGGGACTAGCGGGAGGACTGGCGAGCAGTACTTC. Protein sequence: CASSPGTSGRTGEQYF.

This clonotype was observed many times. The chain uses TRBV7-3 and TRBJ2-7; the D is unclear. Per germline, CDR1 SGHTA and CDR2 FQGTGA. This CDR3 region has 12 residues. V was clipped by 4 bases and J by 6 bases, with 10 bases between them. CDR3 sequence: CASSSAPGEQYF. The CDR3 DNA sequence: TGTGCCAGCAGCTCAGCCCCGGGCGAGCAGTACTTC.

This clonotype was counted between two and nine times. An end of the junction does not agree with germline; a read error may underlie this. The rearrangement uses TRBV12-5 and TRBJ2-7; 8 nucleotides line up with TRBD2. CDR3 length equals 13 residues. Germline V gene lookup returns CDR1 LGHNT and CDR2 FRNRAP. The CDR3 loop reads CTSGSDGGDEQYF. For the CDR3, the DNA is TGTACTAGTGGATCCGACGGGGGGGACGAGCAGTACTTC.

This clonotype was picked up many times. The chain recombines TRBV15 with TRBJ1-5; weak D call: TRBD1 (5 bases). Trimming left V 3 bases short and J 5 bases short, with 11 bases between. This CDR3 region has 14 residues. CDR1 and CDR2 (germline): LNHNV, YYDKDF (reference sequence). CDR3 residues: CATSRGQVYQPQHF. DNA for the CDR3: TGTGCCACCAGCAGGGGGCAGGTATATCAGCCCCAGCATTTT.

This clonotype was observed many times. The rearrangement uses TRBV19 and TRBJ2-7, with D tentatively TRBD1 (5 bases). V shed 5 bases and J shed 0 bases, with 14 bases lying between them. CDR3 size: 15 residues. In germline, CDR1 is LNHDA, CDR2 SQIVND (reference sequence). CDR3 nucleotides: TGTGCCAGTAGTCCCCATGTCGACAGCTCCTACGAGCAGTACTTC. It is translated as CASSPHVDSSYEQYF. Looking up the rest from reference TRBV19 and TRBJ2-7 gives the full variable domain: DGGITQSPKYLFRKEGQNVTLSCEQNLNHDAMYWYRQDPGQGLRLIYYSQIVNDFQKGDIAEGYSVSREKKESFPLTVTSAQKNPTAFYLCASSPHVDSSYEQYFGPGTRLTVT.